This T cell receptor (beta chain) was retrieved from a study of OX40 agonist ivuxolimab in advanced cancers. Study background: Patients were treated with intravenous ivuxolimab, dosed at 0.01 to 10 mg/kg and infused every 2 weeks.

Clones were sequenced by immunoSEQ multiplex PCR, and TCRdb holds only the in-frame ones, with some missing. The sample holds about 60,000 clones, over 85% seen once. Looked up from germline, CDR1 is SGDLS and CDR2 is YYNGEE. The CDR3 covers 14 residues. V gave up 0 bases and J gave up 10 bases, with 16 bases separating them. Here the sequenced sample was CD4+ or CD8+ T cells sorted from blood, taken in a trial of the OX40 agonist ivuxolimab. The genes are TRBV9 and TRBJ1-1; D not certain. This sequence was found in an adult with an advanced solid tumor such as melanoma, head and neck, liver or kidney cancer. Written as DNA, the CDR3 is TGTGCCAGCAGCGTAGCTTCAGGCCCCGCAGGAGCTTTCTTT. Protein sequence: CASSVASGPAGAFF.